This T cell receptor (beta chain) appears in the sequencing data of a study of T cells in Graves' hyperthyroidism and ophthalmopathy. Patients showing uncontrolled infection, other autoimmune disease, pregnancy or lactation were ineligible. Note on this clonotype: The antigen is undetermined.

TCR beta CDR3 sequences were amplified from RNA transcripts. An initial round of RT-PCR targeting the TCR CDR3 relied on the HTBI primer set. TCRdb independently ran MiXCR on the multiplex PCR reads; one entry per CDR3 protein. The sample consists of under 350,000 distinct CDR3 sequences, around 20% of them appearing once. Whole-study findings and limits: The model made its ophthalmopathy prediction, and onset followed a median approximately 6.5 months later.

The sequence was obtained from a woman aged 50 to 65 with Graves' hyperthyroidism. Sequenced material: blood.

For the CDR3, the DNA is TGTGCCACCCTGACGAGGCCCACCGGGGAGCTGTTTTTT. It translates to CATLTRPTGELFF. V is TRBV19 and J is TRBJ2-2; D gene ambiguous. V dropped 10 bases and J dropped 4 bases, with 13 bases sitting between them. Germline CDR1 reads LNHDA; CDR2 reads SQIVND (reference sequence). The CDR3 length is 13 residues.